These 8 T cell receptor beta chains originate from one sample sequenced in a study of persistence of HIV-infected CD4 T cells. Stimulation used approximately 9.1 ug/mL lysate from CMV-infected fibroblasts. Sorted nonresponding memory CD4+ T cells were CD40L-negative, CD69-negative, CD45RO-high. The libraries were made with immunoSEQ version 4 in survey mode. TCRdb keeps only in-frame clones here, not all; method: immunoSEQ multiplex PCR. The data hold some 48,000 clones, with 75% to 85% observed a single time. The antigens for these receptors are not known. The sample was CD4+ T cells sorted from PBMCs after roughly 18-hour stimulation, taken from a patient who received antiretroviral therapy. The receptors stem from an adult man with HIV who was CMV-seropositive.

This clone was detected once. The chain has TRBV6-5 and TRBJ2-7, with 13 bases lining up with TRBD2. From germline, CDR1 is MNHEY and CDR2 SVGAGI. With V trimmed by 5 bases and J by 7 bases, 5 bases remained unmatched. The CDR3 runs to 14 residues. The DNA for the CDR3 is TGTGCCAGCAGTAGACTAGCGGGGGGAGGGGAGCAGTACTTC. Protein sequence: CASSRLAGGGEQYF.

V usage is TRBV3-1 (or the pseudogene TRBV3-2) and J usage is TRBJ1-5; 11 bases are a match to TRBD1. The V and J ends lost 0 bases and 4 bases, in that order; junction bases with no gene match: 5. Looked up from germline, CDR1 is LGHDT and CDR2 is YNNKEL (reference sequence). The CDR3 is 17 residues long. The CDR3 DNA follows: TGTGCCAGCAGCCAAGATCATGGGACAGGGGGGAATCAGCCCCAGCATTTT. This sequence encodes CASSQDHGTGGNQPQHF.

This rearrangement joins TRBV7-8 to TRBJ2-1; D might be TRBD1 (6 bases). CDR1 SGHVS and CDR2 FQNEAQ come from the germline V gene. This CDR3 comprises 14 residues. Trimming shortened V by 1 base and J by 7 bases, and 11 bases separated the two germline ends. CDR3 in amino acids: CASSLEQGRNEQFF. The CDR3 bases are TGTGCCAGCAGCTTAGAGCAGGGGAGAAATGAGCAGTTCTTC. Complete variable domain (other parts from reference TRBV7-8 and TRBJ2-1): GAGVSQSPRYKVAKRGQDVALRCDPISGHVSLFWYQQALGQGPEFLTYFQNEAQLDKSGLPSDRFFAERPEGSVSTLKIQRTQQEDSAVYLCASSLEQGRNEQFFGPGTRLTVL.

The V gene is TRBV10-3, the J gene TRBJ2-7; possibly TRBD1 for D (6 bases). The CDR3 length is 12 residues. In germline, CDR1 is ENHRY, CDR2 SYGVKD. V dropped 6 bases and J dropped 5 bases, with 11 bases sitting between them. As DNA, the CDR3 is TGTGCCATCAGGAAGACAGGAGACGAGCAGTACTTC. The encoded protein is CAIRKTGDEQYF.

This sequence joins TRBV28 and TRBJ1-5; possible D gene TRBD1, 5 bases. V shed 3 bases and J shed 3 bases, with 15 bases lying between them. CDR1 and CDR2 from the germline V gene are MDHEN and SYDVKM. The CDR3 is 16 amino acids. The CDR3 reads CASSFPGDRPNQPQHF. DNA of the CDR3: TGTGCCAGCAGTTTCCCTGGAGACAGACCCAATCAGCCCCAGCATTTT.

This chain's CDR3 is CASSLARPGETQYF. The CDR3, as DNA: TGCGCCAGCAGCTTGGCGCGGCCCGGAGAGACCCAGTACTTC. The chain combines TRBV5-1 with TRBJ2-5; D not certain. The germline V gene has CDR1 SGHRS and CDR2 YFSETQ. Trimming removed 0 bases from V and 4 bases from J, with 10 bases in between. The CDR3 covers 14 residues.

The rearrangement uses TRBV10-3 and TRBJ1-1, with TRBD1 matching over 7 bases. From germline, CDR1 is ENHRY and CDR2 SYGVKD. This CDR3 is 16 amino acids long. V lost 6 bases, J lost 0 bases, and 10 bases stayed unmatched. The CDR3, as DNA: TGTGCCATCAGGTCGGGAGGGGGCGAAATGAACACTGAAGCTTTCTTT. This translates into CAIRSGGGEMNTEAFF.

In the case of this clone: Other DNA variants within this sample encode the same CDR3. The gene calls are TRBV6-5 and TRBJ2-5; the D gene is possibly TRBD2 (6 bases). Trimming took off 0 bases at V and 1 base at J, with 9 bases between the two ends. CDR3 length equals 15 residues. The germline V gene encodes CDR1 MNHEY and CDR2 SVGAGI. CDR3 amino acids: CASSYSPRGQETQYF. The CDR3 region has the DNA TGTGCCAGCAGTTACTCCCCGCGGGGCCAAGAGACCCAGTACTTC.